One and the same sample provided the 19 T cell receptor beta chains below, sequenced in a study of blood T cell repertoires in COVID-19. Profiled with immunoSEQ multiplex PCR; TCRdb holds only in-frame clones, not every one. The table lists 95,000 to 150,000 clones, approximately 85% of them singletons. Sequenced input: peripheral blood. The receptors here all came from an elderly woman with COVID-19, enrolled during active disease.

The CDR3 sequence: CASSPQRISGTSAWEQFF. Here the CDR3 DNA reads TGCGCCAGCAGCCCCCAACGGATATCCGGGACTAGCGCATGGGAGCAGTTCTTC. The J gene is TRBJ2-1, the V gene TRBV4-3; 10 bases fit TRBD2. The V gene's germline CDR1 is LGHNA and CDR2 YSLEER. Losses at the gene ends were 4 bases for V and 10 bases for J; bases not matched to a gene: 19. The CDR3 runs 18 residues.

J is TRBJ1-2 and V is TRBV11-2, with TRBD1 as a possible D gene (5 bases). CDR1 and CDR2 (germline): SGHAT, FQNNGV. V lost 6 bases to trimming and J lost 0 bases, with 8 bases between them. The CDR3 is made up of 13 amino acids. The CDR3 sequence: CASSQGTNYGYTF. The DNA for the CDR3 is TGTGCCAGCAGTCAGGGAACTAACTATGGCTACACCTTC.

V and J are TRBV2 and TRBJ1-4; D unresolved. Trimming took off 5 bases at V and 8 bases at J, with 9 bases between the two ends. Germline assignment: CDR1 SNHLY and CDR2 FYNNEI. The CDR3 extends over 12 amino acids. The CDR3 reads CASSWREEKLFF. The CDR3 DNA is TGTGCCAGCAGTTGGAGGGAAGAAAAACTGTTTTTT.

In this sample, this clone turned up once. The rearrangement joins TRBV9 to TRBJ1-1; D not certain. V lost 0 bases, J lost 0 bases, and 9 bases lay in between. Germline-derived CDR1 and CDR2 are SGDLS and YYNGEE. This CDR3 comprises 15 residues. The CDR3, as DNA: TGTGCCAGCAGCGTAGGAGGGTTTATGAACACTGAAGCTTTCTTT. Protein: CASSVGGFMNTEAFF.

The V call is TRBV6-2 or TRBV6-3, the J call TRBJ2-5; no definite D call. Trimming stripped 4 bases from V and 5 bases from J, with 8 bases between. The CDR3 has 12 residues. Per the germline V gene, CDR1 is MNHEY and CDR2 is SVGEGT. The DNA for the CDR3 is TGTGCCAGCAGTTTGGGCGATGAGACCCAGTACTTC. This encodes CASSLGDETQYF.

The chain is built from TRBV7-9 and TRBJ2-5; 7 bases line up with TRBD1. The V segment lost 3 bases and the J segment 4 bases; nucleotides outside the gene matches: 8. The germline V gene has CDR1 SEHNR and CDR2 FQNEAQ (reference sequence). This CDR3 spans 15 amino acids. CDR3 in amino acids: CASSFGQERRETQYF. The DNA of the CDR3 is TGTGCCAGCAGCTTCGGACAGGAAAGGCGAGAGACCCAGTACTTC.

The rearrangement links TRBV28 to TRBJ1-5; D is undetermined. Per the germline V gene, CDR1 is MDHEN and CDR2 is SYDVKM. The V and J ends lost 6 bases and 0 bases respectively, with 15 bases between them. The CDR3 contains 16 residues. CDR3 nucleotides: TGTGCCAGCAGCCAAACCCGGACTAATAGCAATCAGCCCCAGCATTTT. Translation: CASSQTRTNSNQPQHF.

The chain has TRBV24-1 and TRBJ2-1; D possibly corresponds to TRBD2 (6 bases). The length of the CDR3 is 16 residues. The V and J ends lost 3 bases and 6 bases respectively, with 17 bases between them. Per the germline V gene, CDR1 is KGHDR and CDR2 is SFDVKD. CDR3 loop: CATSDLRGGGGNEQFF. The DNA of the CDR3 is TGTGCCACCAGTGATCTTCGGGGAGGCGGAGGCAATGAGCAGTTCTTC.

The chain uses TRBV7-2 and TRBJ1-2; 11 bases agree with TRBD1. Trimming took 2 bases from V and 6 from J; bases not matched to a gene: 11. From germline, CDR1 is SGHTA and CDR2 FQGNSA. This CDR3 has 17 residues. The CDR3 spells CASSLPGLGQGAHGYTF. CDR3 nucleotides: TGTGCCAGCAGCTTACCAGGTCTCGGACAGGGGGCGCATGGCTACACCTTC.

This rearrangement joins TRBV9 to TRBJ2-1; 9 bases are a match to TRBD2. The CDR3 has 15 amino acids. J gave up 4 bases and V 0 bases, and 2 bases lay outside the gene matches. Germline loops: CDR1 SGDLS, CDR2 YYNGEE. CDR3 sequence (DNA): TGTGCCAGCAGCGTAGGGAGCGGGGGGTACAATGAGCAGTTCTTC. This codes for CASSVGSGGYNEQFF.

The V call is TRBV5-6, the J call TRBJ1-5, with D possibly being TRBD1 (5 bases). The CDR3 runs to 12 residues. With 0 bases removed from V and 10 bases from J, the gap between germline ends came to 8 bases. Germline V gene data show CDR1 as SGHDT and CDR2 as YYEEEE. CDR3 residues: CASSLGQQPQHF. The CDR3 DNA is TGTGCCAGCAGCTTGGGACAGCAACCCCAGCATTTT.

The chain has TRBV11-2 and TRBJ2-7, with 8 bases fitting TRBD1. With V trimmed by 5 bases and J by 3 bases, 9 bases remained unmatched. This CDR3 spans 15 amino acids. CDR1 is SGHAT, CDR2 FQNNGV, per germline. CDR3 loop: CASSLAPGQDYEQYF. The CDR3 bases are TGTGCCAGCAGCCTCGCGCCGGGACAGGACTACGAGCAGTACTTC.

The rearrangement joins TRBV2 to TRBJ2-7, with 7 bases fitting TRBD2. The CDR3 consists of 14 residues. From germline, CDR1 is SNHLY and CDR2 FYNNEI. Trimming cost V 4 bases and J 4 bases; bases outside gene matches: 7. The CDR3 loop is CASSGLADMYEQYF. Written as DNA, the CDR3 is TGTGCCAGCAGTGGCCTAGCGGATATGTACGAGCAGTACTTC.

The chain carries TRBV3-1 (or the pseudogene TRBV3-2) and TRBJ2-1; D unresolved. Germline loops: CDR1 LGHDT, CDR2 YNNKEL (reference sequence). The V gene lost 1 base and the J gene lost 8 bases, with 6 bases spanning the gap. The CDR3 runs to 12 residues. The CDR3 region has the DNA TGTGCCAGCAGCCAAGTTAGTCATGAGCAGTTCTTC. As protein: CASSQVSHEQFF.

This rearrangement joins TRBV9 to TRBJ1-5; possibly TRBD1 for D (5 bases). Germline V gene data show CDR1 as SGDLS and CDR2 as YYNGEE. V lost 0 bases and J lost 7, with 14 bases in between. The CDR3 is made up of 15 amino acids. CDR3 protein: CASSVGGGAFQPQHF. As DNA, the CDR3 is TGTGCCAGCAGCGTAGGAGGAGGGGCGTTCCAGCCCCAGCATTTT.

The chain uses TRBV6-4 and TRBJ1-1, with D hard to call. Germline V gene data show CDR1 as MRHNA and CDR2 as SNTAGT. The CDR3 totals 13 residues. V gave up 5 bases and J gave up 1 base, with 8 bases separating them. The CDR3 nucleotides read TGTGCCAGCAGTTACGAGGAGAACACTGAAGCTTTCTTT. Translated, it gives CASSYEENTEAFF.

The sample holds a few counts of this clone. This chain connects TRBV19 to TRBJ1-5; D remains unclear. This CDR3 spans 14 amino acids. Germline assignment: CDR1 LNHDA and CDR2 SQIVND (reference sequence). V shed 3 bases and J shed 4 bases, with 10 bases lying between them. CDR3 nucleotides: TGTGCCAGTAGTATCCAACAGCCGAATCAGCCCCAGCATTTT. Translated, it gives CASSIQQPNQPQHF.

CDR3 nucleotides: TGTGCCAGCACTCAGGTAAAGGGACAGATCCTATCGCCCCAGCATTTT. This sequence encodes CASTQVKGQILSPQHF. The chain employs TRBV6-6 and TRBJ1-5, with 7 bases matching TRBD1. In germline, CDR1 is MNHNY, CDR2 SVGAGI (reference sequence). The J segment lost 9 bases and the V segment lost 7 bases, leaving 18 bases of the junction unmatched. The length of the CDR3 is 16 residues.

V is TRBV23-1 and J is TRBJ1-3, with D unclear. TRBV23-1 is known as an ORF, though its function is uncertain. V lost 3 bases and J lost 4, with 10 bases in between. The CDR3 is 14 residues long. This CDR3 is CASSQRGYGNTIYF. The CDR3 DNA reads TGCGCCAGCAGTCAGCGGGGATACGGAAACACCATATATTTT.